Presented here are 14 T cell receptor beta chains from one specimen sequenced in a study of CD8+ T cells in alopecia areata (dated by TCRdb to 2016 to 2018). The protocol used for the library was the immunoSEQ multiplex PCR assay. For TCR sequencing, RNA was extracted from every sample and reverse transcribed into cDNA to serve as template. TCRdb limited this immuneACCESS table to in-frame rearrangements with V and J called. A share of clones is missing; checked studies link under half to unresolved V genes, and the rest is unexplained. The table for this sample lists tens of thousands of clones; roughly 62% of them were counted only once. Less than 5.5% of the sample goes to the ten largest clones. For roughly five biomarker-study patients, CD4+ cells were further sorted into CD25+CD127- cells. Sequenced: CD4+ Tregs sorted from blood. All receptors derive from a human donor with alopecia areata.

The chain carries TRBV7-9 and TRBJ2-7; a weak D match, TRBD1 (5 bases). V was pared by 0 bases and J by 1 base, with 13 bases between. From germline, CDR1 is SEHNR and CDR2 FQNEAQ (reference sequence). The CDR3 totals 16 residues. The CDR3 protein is CASSLAVGPKSYEQYF. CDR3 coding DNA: TGTGCCAGCAGCTTAGCTGTGGGGCCCAAGTCCTACGAGCAGTACTTC.

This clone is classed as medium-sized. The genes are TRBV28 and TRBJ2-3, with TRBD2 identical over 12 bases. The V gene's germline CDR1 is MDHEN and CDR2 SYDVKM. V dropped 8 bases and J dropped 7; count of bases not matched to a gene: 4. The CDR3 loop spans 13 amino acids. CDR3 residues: CASATSGGYTQYF. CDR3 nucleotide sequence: TGTGCCAGCGCGACTAGCGGGGGTTATACGCAGTATTTT.

The CDR3 nucleotides are TGTGCCAGCAGACGACAAACCGGGGAGCTGTTTTTT. Protein sequence: CASRRQTGELFF. The J gene is TRBJ2-2, the V gene TRBV6-1; D gene ambiguous. Germline V CDR1 and CDR2: MNHNS, SASEGT. This CDR3 has 12 amino acids. With 6 bases removed from V and 5 bases from J, the gap between germline ends came to 7 bases.

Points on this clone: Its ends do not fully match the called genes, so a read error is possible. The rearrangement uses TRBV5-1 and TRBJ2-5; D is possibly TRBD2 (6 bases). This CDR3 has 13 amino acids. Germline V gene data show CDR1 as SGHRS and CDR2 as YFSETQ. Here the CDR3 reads CAGSLAGQETQYF. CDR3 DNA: TGCGCCGGCAGCTTGGCGGGGCAAGAGACCCAGTACTTC.

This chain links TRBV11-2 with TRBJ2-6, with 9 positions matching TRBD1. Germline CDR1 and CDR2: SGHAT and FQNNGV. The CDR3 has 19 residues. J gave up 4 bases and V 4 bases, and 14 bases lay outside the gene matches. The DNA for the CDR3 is TGTGCCAGCAGCTCCCGGCGGACAGGGGCTATCGGCGGGGCCAACGTCCTGACTTTC. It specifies CASSSRRTGAIGGANVLTF.

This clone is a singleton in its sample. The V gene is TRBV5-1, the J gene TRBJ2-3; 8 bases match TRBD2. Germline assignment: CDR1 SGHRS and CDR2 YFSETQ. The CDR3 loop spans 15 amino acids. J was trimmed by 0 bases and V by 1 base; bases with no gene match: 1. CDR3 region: CASSLRLASTDTQYF. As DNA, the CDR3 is TGCGCCAGCAGCTTGCGACTAGCGAGCACAGATACGCAGTATTTT.

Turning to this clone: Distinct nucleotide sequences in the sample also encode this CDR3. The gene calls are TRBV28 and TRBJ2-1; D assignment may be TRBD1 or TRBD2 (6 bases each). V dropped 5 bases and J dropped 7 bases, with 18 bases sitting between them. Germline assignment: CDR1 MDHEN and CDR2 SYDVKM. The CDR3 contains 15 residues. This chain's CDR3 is CASSLSRTGRNEQFF. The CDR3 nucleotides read TGTGCCAGCAGTCTCAGCCGAACAGGGAGGAATGAGCAGTTCTTC. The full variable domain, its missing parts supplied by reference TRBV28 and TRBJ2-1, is DVKVTQSSRYLVKRTGEKVFLECVQDMDHENMFWYRQDPGLGLRLIYFSYDVKMKEKGDIPEGYSVSREKKERFSLILESASTNQTSMYLCASSLSRTGRNEQFFGPGTRLTVL.

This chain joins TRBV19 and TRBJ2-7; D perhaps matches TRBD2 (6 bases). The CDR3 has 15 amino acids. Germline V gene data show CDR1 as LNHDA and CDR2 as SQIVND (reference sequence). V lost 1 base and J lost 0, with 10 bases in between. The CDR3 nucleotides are TGTGCCAGTAGTATAGGGGGGACTTACTCCTACGAGCAGTACTTC. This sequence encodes CASSIGGTYSYEQYF.

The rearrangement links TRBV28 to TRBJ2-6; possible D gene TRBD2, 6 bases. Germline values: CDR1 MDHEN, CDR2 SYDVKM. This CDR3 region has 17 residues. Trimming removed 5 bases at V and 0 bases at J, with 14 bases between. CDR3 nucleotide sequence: TGTGCCAGCAGTATCCCGGGACTGCCCTCTGGGGCCAACGTCCTGACTTTC. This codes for CASSIPGLPSGANVLTF.

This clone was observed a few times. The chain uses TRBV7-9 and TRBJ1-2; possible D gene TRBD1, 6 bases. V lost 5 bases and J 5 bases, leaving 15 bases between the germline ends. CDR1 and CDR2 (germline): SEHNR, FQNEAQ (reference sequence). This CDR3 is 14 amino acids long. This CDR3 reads CASSKPGEDYGYTF. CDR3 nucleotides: TGTGCCAGCAGCAAACCAGGGGAAGATTATGGCTACACCTTC.

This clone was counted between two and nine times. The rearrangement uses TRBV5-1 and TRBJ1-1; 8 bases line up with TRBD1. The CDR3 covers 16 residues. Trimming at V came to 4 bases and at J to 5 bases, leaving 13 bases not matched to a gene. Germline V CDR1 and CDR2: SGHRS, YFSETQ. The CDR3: CASSQGQVYQRTEAFF. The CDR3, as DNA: TGCGCCAGCAGCCAGGGACAGGTGTACCAACGGACTGAAGCTTTCTTT.

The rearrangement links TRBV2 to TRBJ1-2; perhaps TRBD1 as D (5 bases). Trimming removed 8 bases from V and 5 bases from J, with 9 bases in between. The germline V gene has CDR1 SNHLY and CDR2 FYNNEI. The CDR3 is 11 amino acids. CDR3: CASSGSYGYTF. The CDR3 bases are TGTGCCAGCTCAGGGAGTTATGGCTACACCTTC.

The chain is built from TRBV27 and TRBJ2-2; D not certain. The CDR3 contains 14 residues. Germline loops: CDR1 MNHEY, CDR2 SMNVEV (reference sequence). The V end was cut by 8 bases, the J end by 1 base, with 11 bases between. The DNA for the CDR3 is TGTGCCAGCCGACGGCTACTGAACACCGGGGAGCTGTTTTTT. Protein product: CASRRLLNTGELFF.

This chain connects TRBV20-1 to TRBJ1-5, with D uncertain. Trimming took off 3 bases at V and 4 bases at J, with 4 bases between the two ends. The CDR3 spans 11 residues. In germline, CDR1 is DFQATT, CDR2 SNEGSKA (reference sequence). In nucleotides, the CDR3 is TGCAGTGCTAGGGAGAATCAGCCCCAGCATTTT. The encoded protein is CSARENQPQHF.